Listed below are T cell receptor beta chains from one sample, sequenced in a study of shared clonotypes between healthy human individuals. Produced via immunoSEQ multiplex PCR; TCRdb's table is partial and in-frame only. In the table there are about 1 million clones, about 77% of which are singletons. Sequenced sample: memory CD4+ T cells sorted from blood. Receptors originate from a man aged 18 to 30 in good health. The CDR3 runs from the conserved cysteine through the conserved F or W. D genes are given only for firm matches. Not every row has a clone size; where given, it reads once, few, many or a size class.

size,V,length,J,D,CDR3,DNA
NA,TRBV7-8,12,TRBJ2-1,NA,CASSLVRGEQFF,TGTGCCAGCAGCTTAGTCAGAGGTGAGCAGTTCTTC
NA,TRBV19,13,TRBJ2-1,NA,CASSADSYNEQFF,TGTGCCAGTAGTGCAGATTCCTACAATGAGCAGTTCTTC
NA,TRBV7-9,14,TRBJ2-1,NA,CASSYEDFLAEQFF,TGTGCCAGCAGCTATGAGGACTTTTTGGCTGAGCAGTTCTTC
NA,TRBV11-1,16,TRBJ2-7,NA,CASSLGTLDSPYEQYF,TGTGCCAGCAGCTTAGGAACGTTAGACAGTCCCTACGAGCAGTACTTC
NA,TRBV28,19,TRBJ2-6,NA,CASSLSPPRALSGANVLTF,TGTGCCAGCAGTTTATCTCCACCTCGGGCGCTCTCTGGGGCCAACGTCCTGACTTTC
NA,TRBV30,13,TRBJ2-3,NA,CAWSVRRGNTQYF,TGTGCCTGGAGTGTACGAAGGGGTAATACGCAGTATTTT
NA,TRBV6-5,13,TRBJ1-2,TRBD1,CASSRGQGDGYTF,TGTGCCAGCAGCCGAGGACAGGGGGATGGCTACACCTTC
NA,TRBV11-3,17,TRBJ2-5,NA,CASSLTAGAGREETQYF,TGTGCCAGCAGCTTAACGGCGGGGGCAGGGCGTGAAGAGACCCAGTACTTC
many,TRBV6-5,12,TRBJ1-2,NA,CASSWRGSGYTF,TGTGCCAGCAGTTGGCGTGGAAGTGGCTACACCTTC
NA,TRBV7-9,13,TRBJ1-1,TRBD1,CASSSGQKTEAFF,TGTGCCAGCAGCTCGGGACAGAAGACTGAAGCTTTCTTT
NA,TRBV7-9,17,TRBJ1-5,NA,CASSHLRAVKRVQPQHF,TGTGCCAGCAGCCATCTCCGGGCCGTAAAAAGGGTTCAGCCCCAGCATTTT
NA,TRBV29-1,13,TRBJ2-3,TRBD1,CSVRQGSTDTQYF,TGCAGCGTCCGACAGGGGAGTACAGATACGCAGTATTTT
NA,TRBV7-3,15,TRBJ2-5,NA,CASSLTGGGRETQYF,TGTGCCAGCAGCTTAACCGGAGGGGGCAGGGAGACCCAGTACTTC
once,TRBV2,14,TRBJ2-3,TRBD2,CASGLAGSTDTQYF,TGTGCCAGCGGACTAGCGGGCAGCACAGATACGCAGTATTTT
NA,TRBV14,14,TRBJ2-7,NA,CASSLQGGPYEQYF,TGTGCCAGCAGCCTTCAGGGAGGCCCCTACGAGCAGTACTTC
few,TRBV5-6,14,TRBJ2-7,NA,CASSRALIPYEQYF,TGTGCCAGCAGCCGAGCCTTAATCCCCTACGAGCAGTACTTC
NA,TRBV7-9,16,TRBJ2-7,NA,CASSLVGSLVAYEQYF,TGTGCCAGCAGCCTTGTTGGTTCTCTGGTGGCCTACGAGCAGTACTTC
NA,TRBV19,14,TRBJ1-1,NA,CASSKPTQGTEAFF,TGTGCCAGTAGTAAGCCTACTCAGGGAACTGAAGCTTTCTTT
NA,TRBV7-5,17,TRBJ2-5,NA,CARSLASGPHHQETQYF,TGTGCCAGAAGCTTAGCAAGCGGTCCGCACCACCAAGAGACCCAGTACTTC
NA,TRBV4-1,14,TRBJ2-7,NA,CASSPAYSRDEQYF,TGCGCCAGCAGCCCCGCGTACTCTAGGGACGAGCAGTACTTC
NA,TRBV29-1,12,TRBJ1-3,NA,CSVEETGNTIYF,TGCAGCGTTGAAGAGACAGGAAACACCATATATTTT
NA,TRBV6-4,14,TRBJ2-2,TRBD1,CASRRTGKSGELFF,TGTGCCAGCAGGAGGACAGGGAAGTCCGGGGAGCTGTTTTTT